The sequence of this TCR beta chain was determined in a study of cytomegalovirus exposure and HLA in healthy donors. Study context: There were fewer than 130 million unique TCR beta sequences, drawn from 150 million to 200 million T cells, in an earlier analysis.

Study results and limitations: Later on, a genetic analysis was performed. It linked a missense variant in DCLRE1C with V- and J-gene trimming of TCR beta. A prior analysis recorded that most TCR beta V segments were productive about 87% or about 30% of the time.

With respect to this clone: Its matching antigen is unknown.

Trimming left V 5 bases short and J 3 bases short, with 14 bases between. From germline, CDR1 is SSHAT and CDR2 FNYEAQ (reference sequence). This CDR3 spans 14 amino acids. PCR employed 60 Vbeta and 13 Jbeta primers. Sequencing used immunoSEQ multiplex PCR; TCRdb keeps in-frame clones, though not all of them. The repertoire has about 160,000 clones, about 80% of them found once; the top ten carry roughly 2%. Sample: PBMCs. The rearrangement links TRBV7-7 to TRBJ2-7, with TRBD1 as a possible D gene (6 bases). The TCR comes from a female donor in good health and CMV-seronegative. This chain's CDR3 is CASSVGHLFYEQYF. In nucleotides, the CDR3 is TGTGCCAGCAGCGTGGGACACTTGTTCTACGAGCAGTACTTC.